The 21 T cell receptor beta chains below all came from one sample that was sequenced in a study of CD8 T cells in ankylosing spondylitis. Each CDR3 protein gets one entry after TCRdb re-called the 5' RACE reads with MiXCR. The sample consists of about 44,000 distinct CDR3 sequences, about 10% of them appearing once. The sequenced sample was blood, either unsorted or a sorted T cell fraction (not recorded which). These receptors were collected from a male donor with ankylosing spondylitis or in good health (not recorded which).

This clonotype was observed many times. The chain joins TRBV25-1 to TRBJ1-5; D call uncertain. This CDR3 spans 12 amino acids. Between the trimmed V and J ends, which lost 10 bases and 5 bases, there was a span of 12 bases. Per germline, CDR1 MGHDK and CDR2 SYGVNS. For the CDR3, the DNA is TGTGCCATTAGACACTCTCATCAGCCCCAGCATTTT. Its translation: CAIRHSHQPQHF.

This clonotype was seen ten or more times. The chain recombines TRBV20-1 with TRBJ2-7; 9 nucleotides match TRBD1. Germline CDR1 and CDR2: DFQATT and SNEGSKA (reference sequence). The CDR3 is 14 residues long. V shed 5 bases and J 2 bases; nucleotides not matched to a gene: 7. The CDR3 reads CSAAGTGITYEQYF. The DNA of the CDR3 is TGCAGTGCTGCAGGGACAGGGATCACCTACGAGCAGTACTTC.

This clonotype has a count of ten or more. The chain combines TRBV4-2 with TRBJ2-7, with D perhaps being TRBD1 or TRBD2 (5 bases each). Germline values: CDR1 LGHNA, CDR2 YNFKEQ. The CDR3 runs to 15 residues. Trimming cost V 0 bases and J 6 bases, with 15 bases left between them. CDR3 region: CASSQEFYGGGEQYF. CDR3 nucleotides: TGTGCCAGCAGCCAAGAATTTTATGGGGGTGGCGAGCAGTACTTC.

This clonotype came up a few times. The chain carries TRBV3-1 and TRBJ2-7, with D perhaps matching TRBD2 (5 bases). V lost 0 bases and J 6 bases, leaving 12 bases between the germline ends. Germline CDR1 LGHDT, CDR2 YNNKEL (reference sequence). The CDR3 is 14 residues long. The CDR3 bases are TGTGCCAGCAGCCAAGATAAGGACTGGTCCGAGCAGTACTTC. It encodes CASSQDKDWSEQYF.

Comment on this clonotype: Since a much larger clone is just one base distant, this may be a read error. The chain joins TRBV5-1 to TRBJ1-4; the D is unclear. Germline assignment: CDR1 SGHRS and CDR2 YFSETQ. V was trimmed by 1 base and J by 7 bases, leaving 11 bases between them. CDR3 length: 14 residues. For the CDR3, the DNA is TGCGCCAGCAGCTTGCTTCCCTCGGTTGAAAAACTGTTTTTT. Amino acid sequence: CASSLLPSVEKLFF.

This clonotype was detected many times. This chain uses TRBV12-3 or TRBV12-4 with TRBJ2-2; TRBD2 is a possible D gene (5 bases). The CDR3 extends over 17 amino acids. V was clipped by 1 base and J by 1 base, with 13 bases between them. The CDR3 region has the DNA TGTGCCAGCAGTTTAGTGTCCCAACGGGGGAACACCGGGGAGCTGTTTTTT. Translated: CASSLVSQRGNTGELFF.

With regard to this clonotype: This may be a read error: a much more frequent sequence differs by one nucleotide. This chain uses TRBV29-1 with TRBJ2-1; 7 nucleotides agree with TRBD1. Germline V lookup: CDR1 SQVTM, CDR2 ANQGSEA. This CDR3 has 13 amino acids. This CDR3 reads CSARAGGYNEPFF. The CDR3 DNA reads as TGCAGCGCTCGCGCAGGGGGTTACAATGAGCCGTTCTTC.

CDR3 sequence: CASSPGTGAAGLHSPLHF. Here the CDR3 DNA reads TGTGCCAGCAGTCCGGGGACAGGGGCTGCAGGGCTCCATTCACCCCTCCACTTT. The chain links TRBV3-1 to TRBJ1-6, with 10 nucleotides matching TRBD1. The CDR3 covers 18 residues. Germline CDR1 is LGHDT and CDR2 is YNNKEL (reference sequence). V trimming: 6 bases; J trimming: 8 bases; junction bases outside the gene matches: 16.

This clonotype showed up many times. The chain links TRBV25-1 to TRBJ1-4; D not certain. The germline CDR1 and CDR2 sequences are MGHDK and SYGVNS. The CDR3 sequence is 14 residues long. V shed 4 bases and J shed 7 bases, with 13 bases lying between them. The CDR3 here is CASSGAASIEKLFF. The DNA of the CDR3 is TGTGCCAGCAGTGGCGCCGCGTCCATTGAAAAACTGTTTTTT.

This clonotype occurred many times. The V and J genes are TRBV6-5 and TRBJ2-1, with D perhaps TRBD2 (7 bases). The V gene lost 0 bases and the J gene lost 7 bases, with 16 bases spanning the gap. CDR3 size: 16 residues. The germline V gene has CDR1 MNHEY and CDR2 SVGAGI. In DNA, the CDR3 is TGTGCCAGCAGTTACTCGTTGGGGGGGCCAGGGAATGAGCAGTTCTTC. It specifies CASSYSLGGPGNEQFF.

Note on this clonotype: The germline gene is not matched at one end of the junction; a read error may be the cause. The chain couples TRBV7-7 to TRBJ2-6; TRBD1 aligns across 9 bases. CDR1 is SSHAT, CDR2 FNYEAQ, per germline (reference sequence). The CDR3 contains 20 residues. The DNA for the CDR3 is TGTGCCGGCAGCTCTACCTCGGACAGGGGAGGACGATCTGGGGCCAACGTCCTGACTTTC. This translates into CAGSSTSDRGGRSGANVLTF.

This clonotype was counted between two and nine times. This rearrangement joins TRBV5-1 to TRBJ2-6, with D unresolved. V lost 2 bases and J lost 0, with 3 bases in between. The CDR3 consists of 14 residues. Germline V gene lookup returns CDR1 SGHRS and CDR2 YFSETQ. In DNA form, the CDR3 reads TGCGCCAGCAGCTTCGACTCTGGGGCCAACGTCCTGACTTTC. It encodes CASSFDSGANVLTF.

This clonotype has a count of ten or more. The rearrangement uses TRBV5-1 and TRBJ1-4, with D perhaps matching TRBD1 (6 bases). Trimming left V 0 bases short and J 15 bases short, with 12 bases between. The CDR3 consists of 12 residues. Germline CDR1 reads SGHRS; CDR2 reads YFSETQ. CDR3 sequence: CASSLDGQTMFF. CDR3 DNA sequence: TGCGCCAGCAGCTTGGATGGACAGACGATGTTTTTT. Complete variable domain (other parts from reference TRBV5-1 and TRBJ1-4): KAGVTQTPRYLIKTRGQQVTLSCSPISGHRSVSWYQQTPGQGLQFLFEYFSETQRNKGNFPGRFSGRQFSNSRSEMNVSTLELGDSALYLCASSLDGQTMFFGSGTQLSVL.

This clonotype was picked up many times. This chain links TRBV28 with TRBJ2-7; the D gene is possibly TRBD1 (6 bases). Germline assignment: CDR1 MDHEN and CDR2 SYDVKM. The CDR3 is 13 residues long. V shed 7 bases and J shed 6 bases, with 16 bases lying between them. The CDR3 reads CASTLPRGTEQYF. CDR3 sequence (DNA): TGTGCCAGCACCTTACCGAGGGGGACCGAGCAGTACTTC. The whole variable domain, remainder taken from reference TRBV28 and TRBJ2-7, is DVKVTQSSRYLVKRTGEKVFLECVQDMDHENMFWYRQDPGLGLRLIYFSYDVKMKEKGDIPEGYSVSREKKERFSLILESASTNQTSMYLCASTLPRGTEQYFGPGTRLTVT.

This clonotype was seen ten or more times. This chain connects TRBV12-3 or TRBV12-4 to TRBJ1-5; D ambiguous. V lost 5 bases to trimming and J lost 6 bases, with 8 bases between them. The CDR3 spans 12 residues. CDR3 DNA: TGTGCCAGCAGTCCCGTGGGTCAGCCCCAGCATTTT. The encoded protein is CASSPVGQPQHF.

This clonotype was seen at least ten times. The chain employs TRBV12-3 or TRBV12-4 and TRBJ1-6; D is unresolved. The CDR3 has 13 residues. Trimming cost V 5 bases and J 7 bases, with 9 bases left between them. The CDR3 here is CASSPFRNSPLHF. The CDR3 coding sequence is TGTGCCAGCAGTCCCTTCCGAAATTCACCCCTCCACTTT.

The rearrangement uses TRBV25-1 and TRBJ1-4; D is unclear. The CDR3 runs 15 residues. CDR1 is MGHDK, CDR2 SYGVNS, per germline. V was trimmed by 4 bases and J by 6 bases, leaving 15 bases between them. Here the CDR3 reads CASSGRLGGDEKLFF. The CDR3 region has the DNA TGTGCCAGCAGTGGCCGACTGGGAGGAGATGAAAAACTGTTTTTT. Full variable domain (remainder filled in from reference TRBV25-1 and TRBJ1-4): EADIYQTPRYLVIGTGKKITLECSQTMGHDKMYWYQQDPGMELHLIHYSYGVNSTEKGDLSSESTVSRIRTEHFPLTLESARPSHTSQYLCASSGRLGGDEKLFFGSGTQLSVL.

This clonotype was recorded only once. The chain has TRBV12-3 or TRBV12-4 and TRBJ1-4; D is unclear. The CDR3 has 13 amino acids. Between the trimmed V and J ends, which lost 8 bases and 9 bases, there was a span of 16 bases. For the CDR3, the DNA is TGTGCCAGCCACGTGAGCGGTTCGCAAAAACTGTTTTTT. Its protein product is CASHVSGSQKLFF.

This chain uses TRBV9 with TRBJ2-3; possibly TRBD1 or TRBD2 for D (5 bases each). V shed 5 bases and J shed 7 bases, with 20 bases lying between them. Germline values: CDR1 SGDLS, CDR2 YYNGEE. The CDR3 runs 15 residues. The DNA of the CDR3 is TGTGCCAGCAGTGTTTCCGGGACGGTGTTGAATACGCAGTATTTT. This encodes CASSVSGTVLNTQYF.

In its sample, this clonotype was seen many times. The CDR3 reads CASSLAGGRAASGNTIYF. CDR3 coding DNA: TGCGCCAGCAGCTTGGCCGGGGGCAGGGCCGCATCTGGAAACACCATATATTTT. The genes are TRBV5-1 and TRBJ1-3, with a possible D match to TRBD1 (6 bases). Germline V gives CDR1 SGHRS, CDR2 YFSETQ. The CDR3 runs to 18 residues. Deletions cut 0 bases from V and 1 base from J, with 17 bases between.

This clonotype appeared many times. The V call is TRBV6-1, the J call TRBJ2-4; D unclear. The germline V gene has CDR1 MNHNS and CDR2 SASEGT. This CDR3 is built from 11 residues. V dropped 3 bases and J dropped 11 bases, with 8 bases sitting between them. CDR3: CASSEGIVQYF. The CDR3 DNA reads TGTGCCAGCAGTGAGGGGATCGTTCAGTACTTC.